A selection of T cell receptor beta chains follows, all from one sample in a study of human T cells and chemical hapten exposure. TCRdb reanalysed the RACE reads using MiXCR and keeps one entry per CDR3 protein. The table records fewer than 300,000 distinct CDR3 sequences, around 7% of them present only once. The source was whole blood, collected in connection with sensitization to the hapten diphenylcyclopropenone (DPC). The receptors stem from a man younger than 30 with alopecia areata. Some clones in this sample may be carry-over from other donors' samples. The CDR3 runs from the conserved cysteine through the conserved F or W. D genes are given only for firm matches. Clone size appears in some rows only: once, few, many, or a class for an expanded clone.

>NA|TRBJ1-2|TRBV20-1|NA
TGCAGTGCTAGAGCGGACACTACCCATGGCTACACCTTC
CSARADTTHGYTF
>NA|TRBJ2-2|TRBV3-1|NA
TGTGCCAGCAGCCAGGTTTACGGGGAGCTGTTTTTT
CASSQVYGELFF
>NA|TRBJ1-1|TRBV6-1|few
TGTGCCAGCAGTGATAATAAGGGGACTGAAGCTTTCTTT
CASSDNKGTEAFF
>NA|TRBJ1-1|TRBV7-2|NA
TGTGCCAGCAGCTTCAGGGCAGTCACTGAAGCTTTCTTT
CASSFRAVTEAFF
>NA|TRBJ2-1|TRBV11-1|few
TGTGCCAGCAGCTTGACTGTCCCGGCGAATGAGCAGTTCTTC
CASSLTVPANEQFF
>NA|TRBJ2-2|TRBV7-6|many
TGTGCCAGCAGCTTAGCTACTAGCCCCGGGGAGCTGTTTTTT
CASSLATSPGELFF
>NA|TRBJ1-5|TRBV24-1|NA
TGTGCCACCAGCCAGGGCTCCAATCAGCCCCAGCATTTT
CATSQGSNQPQHF
>TRBD1|TRBJ2-3|TRBV4-2|NA
TGTGCCAGCAGCCATGAGGGACAGCCCGTCACAGATACGCAGTATTTT
CASSHEGQPVTDTQYF
>NA|TRBJ2-7|TRBV6-2/TRBV6-3|NA
TGTGCCAGCAGTTTGGTCCTCCCAAGTGACGAGCAGTACTTC
CASSLVLPSDEQYF
>NA|TRBJ2-5|TRBV18|NA
TGTGCCAGCTCACCACCATCTAACATCGAAGAGACCCAGTACTTC
CASSPPSNIEETQYF
>NA|TRBJ1-2|TRBV3-1|few
TGTGCCAGCAGCCCGAATGCGCGGGGAGGGGATGGCTACACCTTC
CASSPNARGGDGYTF